This T cell receptor beta chain was obtained from a study of blood T cell repertoires in COVID-19. Assay: immunoSEQ multiplex PCR; the TCRdb copy retains only in-frame clones and omits some. The table has under 250,000 clones, roughly 87% seen once; the top ten hold under 4%. The ends were cut back, 3 bases at V and 4 bases at J, with 12 bases in the middle. The germline V gene has CDR1 MDHEN and CDR2 SYDVKM. The CDR3 is made up of 14 amino acids. The TCR originated in a man younger than 35 with active or convalescent COVID-19. Material for sequencing was peripheral blood. The chain employs TRBV28 and TRBJ1-2; a possible D gene is TRBD1 (6 bases). The CDR3 DNA follows: TGTGCCAGCAGTTTCTTCGGACAGAGCTATGGCTACACCTTC. Translation gives CASSFFGQSYGYTF.